One and the same sample provided the 24 T cell receptor beta chains below, sequenced in a study of CD4 T cells in relation to SARS-CoV-2 and coronaviruses. Repertoires were generated with immunoSEQ multiplex PCR, while TCRdb's copy carries only in-frame clones and drops some. The sample has 35,000 or so clones; over 65% are singletons. Their cognate antigens are unknown. The sequencing input was memory CD4+ T cells from PBMCs, cultured in vitro. These receptors came from an adult with COVID-19.

The chain has TRBV5-6 and TRBJ2-7; no reliable D call. CDR1 SGHDT and CDR2 YYEEEE come from the germline V gene. The CDR3 sequence is 13 residues long. V lost 4 bases, J lost 5 bases, and 13 bases lay in between. The CDR3 protein is CASSLARRNEQYF. CDR3 sequence (DNA): TGTGCCAGCAGCCTGGCCCGCCGGAACGAGCAGTACTTC.

This clone showed up just a few times. The chain is built from TRBV28 and TRBJ2-7; 8 nucleotides align to TRBD2. V lost 6 bases and J lost 2; bases outside the gene matches: 12. This CDR3 region has 16 residues. CDR1 and CDR2 from the germline V gene are MDHEN and SYDVKM. The CDR3 region has the DNA TGTGCCAGCAGCCCGGGTAGTTTTAGCGGGACCTACGAGCAGTACTTC. Translation: CASSPGSFSGTYEQYF. The complete variable domain, with remaining parts taken from reference TRBV28 and TRBJ2-7, reads DVKVTQSSRYLVKRTGEKVFLECVQDMDHENMFWYRQDPGLGLRLIYFSYDVKMKEKGDIPEGYSVSREKKERFSLILESASTNQTSMYLCASSPGSFSGTYEQYFGPGTRLTVT.

V is TRBV12-5 and J is TRBJ2-2; no clear D gene. Germline V gene sequence: CDR1 LGHNT, CDR2 FRNRAP. This CDR3 region has 12 residues. V shed 5 bases and J shed 7 bases, with 8 bases lying between them. CDR3 sequence (DNA): TGTGCTAGTGGTCCTAGTAACGGGGAGCTGTTTTTT. It is translated as CASGPSNGELFF. The variable domain in full, with the rest retrieved from reference TRBV12-5 and TRBJ2-2, is DARVTQTPRHKVTEMGQEVTMRCQPILGHNTVFWYRQTMMQGLELLAYFRNRAPLDDSGMPKDRFSAEMPDATLATLKIQPSEPRDSAVYFCASGPSNGELFFGEGSRLTVL.

CDR3 sequence: CASTRRSGASNQPQHF. The CDR3 DNA sequence: TGTGCCAGCACCCGACGGTCTGGGGCTAGCAATCAGCCCCAGCATTTT. V gene TRBV28 combines with J gene TRBJ1-5, with TRBD1 as a possible D gene (5 bases). Trimming took 7 bases from V and 0 from J, leaving 16 bases between them. Germline V gene lookup returns CDR1 MDHEN and CDR2 SYDVKM. The length of the CDR3 is 16 residues.

The rearrangement links TRBV28 to TRBJ1-2; 7 bases agree with TRBD1. From germline, CDR1 is MDHEN and CDR2 SYDVKM. This CDR3 spans 13 amino acids. V gave up 8 bases and J gave up 3 bases; unmatched junction bases: 6. The CDR3 DNA follows: TGTGCCAGCCGGGACAGAGCAGACTATGGCTACACCTTC. Translated, it gives CASRDRADYGYTF.

This sequence joins TRBV27 and TRBJ2-3; D might be TRBD2 (6 bases). This CDR3 has 13 residues. Trimming left V 11 bases short and J 0 bases short, with 12 bases between. Germline V gene lookup returns CDR1 MNHEY and CDR2 SMNVEV (reference sequence). The CDR3 loop is CASRGVSTDTQYF. CDR3 DNA sequence: TGTGCCTCTCGCGGGGTTAGCACAGATACGCAGTATTTT.

The chain recombines TRBV10-1 with TRBJ2-2; 7 bases map to TRBD1. Germline CDR1 reads WNHNN; CDR2 reads SYGVQD (reference sequence). The CDR3 is 13 residues long. Trimming cost V 6 bases and J 6 bases; bases outside gene matches: 4. Here the CDR3 DNA reads TGCGCCAGCAGGGACCAGGGGGCCGGGGAGCTGTTTTTT. It specifies CASRDQGAGELFF.

The chain joins TRBV19 to TRBJ2-7, with D perhaps TRBD1 or TRBD2 (5 bases each). The CDR3 sequence is 14 residues long. V dropped 3 bases and J dropped 3 bases, with 12 bases sitting between them. Germline-derived CDR1 and CDR2 are LNHDA and SQIVND (reference sequence). The DNA for the CDR3 is TGTGCCAGTAGTATGGGACGGGGCGTCTACGAGCAGTACTTC. This gives the protein CASSMGRGVYEQYF.

The chain carries TRBV7-9 and TRBJ1-2, with 7 bases fitting TRBD1. The CDR3 contains 14 residues. V shed 1 base and J 4 bases; nucleotides not matched to a gene: 3. Germline CDR1 and CDR2: SEHNR and FQNEAQ (reference sequence). CDR3 sequence reads: CASSLVTGVYGYTF. CDR3 DNA: TGTGCCAGCAGCTTAGTTACAGGGGTCTATGGCTACACCTTC. The whole variable domain, remainder taken from reference TRBV7-9 and TRBJ1-2, is DTGVSQNPRHKITKRGQNVTFRCDPISEHNRLYWYRQTLGQGPEFLTYFQNEAQLEKSRLLSDRFSAERPKGSFSTLEIQRTEQGDSAMYLCASSLVTGVYGYTFGSGTRLTVV.

J is TRBJ2-5 and V is TRBV12-3 or TRBV12-4; D is unresolved. V was shortened by 4 bases and J by 4 bases, with 7 bases between the two germline ends. The CDR3 is 12 amino acids. Written as DNA, the CDR3 is TGTGCCAGCAGTTCGGGCCTAGAGACCCAGTACTTC. Its protein product is CASSSGLETQYF.

The chain employs TRBV3-1 (or the pseudogene TRBV3-2) and TRBJ1-4; perhaps TRBD1 as D (5 bases). The germline V and J ends were trimmed by 5 bases and 4 bases, with 11 bases remaining between them. The CDR3 totals 14 residues. Germline V gives CDR1 LGHDT, CDR2 YNNKEL (reference sequence). The CDR3 DNA sequence: TGTGCCAGCAGCTCCCAGGGTTTTAATGAAAAACTGTTTTTT. It codes for CASSSQGFNEKLFF.

This rearrangement joins TRBV6-5 to TRBJ2-7; D is possibly TRBD2 (6 bases). CDR1 is MNHEY, CDR2 SVGAGI, per germline. The germline V and J ends were trimmed by 5 bases and 3 bases, with 14 bases remaining between them. The CDR3 extends over 14 amino acids. The DNA of the CDR3 is TGTGCCAGCAGTCGCCTGGGACTCAACTACGAGCAGTACTTC. Amino acids: CASSRLGLNYEQYF.

The chain uses TRBV14 and TRBJ2-3; D unclear. This CDR3 has 13 amino acids. Germline values: CDR1 SGHDN, CDR2 FVKESK. V was clipped by 1 base and J by 9 bases, with 11 bases between them. CDR3 nucleotides: TGTGCCAGCAGCCAAGCTAGGAAGGGCACGCAGTATTTT. The encoded protein is CASSQARKGTQYF.

V gene TRBV6-5 combines with J gene TRBJ1-5; D is uncertain. This CDR3 is 14 amino acids long. V gave up 7 bases and J gave up 2 bases, with 12 bases separating them. Per germline, CDR1 MNHEY and CDR2 SVGAGI. The CDR3 bases are TGTGCCAGCACGTTGTCCCAGGGCAATCAGCCCCAGCATTTT. Its translation: CASTLSQGNQPQHF.

This chain joins TRBV4-3 and TRBJ2-4; tentative D call: TRBD2 (7 bases). Trimming shortened V by 1 base and J by 3 bases, and 13 bases separated the two germline ends. CDR1 is LGHNA, CDR2 YSLEER, per germline. The CDR3 runs to 16 residues. The CDR3: CASSQAAGASKNIQYF. The CDR3 region has the DNA TGCGCCAGCAGCCAAGCGGCGGGGGCAAGCAAAAACATTCAGTACTTC.

The chain recombines TRBV7-9 with TRBJ1-4; 7 bases align to TRBD1. V lost 4 bases and J lost 1; bases outside the gene matches: 3. The CDR3 loop spans 15 amino acids. Germline V lookup: CDR1 SEHNR, CDR2 FQNEAQ (reference sequence). The DNA for the CDR3 is TGTGCCAGCAGCTACTACAGGGGAACTAATGAAAAACTGTTTTTT. Translated, it gives CASSYYRGTNEKLFF.

V and J are TRBV10-1 and TRBJ1-2, with TRBD1 identical over 10 bases. Trimming removed 5 bases from V and 3 bases from J; junction bases left unmatched: 9. Germline V gene sequence: CDR1 WNHNN, CDR2 SYGVQD (reference sequence). The CDR3 runs 16 residues. As DNA, the CDR3 is TGCGCCAGCAGTTCCGGGACAGGGGCTCCGGACTATGGCTACACCTTC. It encodes CASSSGTGAPDYGYTF.

The V and J genes are TRBV3-1 (or the pseudogene TRBV3-2) and TRBJ2-1; D remains ambiguous. The length of the CDR3 is 13 residues. The V end was cut by 3 bases, the J end by 7 bases, with 10 bases between. Looked up from germline, CDR1 is LGHDT and CDR2 is YNNKEL (reference sequence). DNA for the CDR3: TGTGCCAGCAGCCACACGCAGGTAAATGAGCAGTTCTTC. This encodes CASSHTQVNEQFF.

The rearrangement joins TRBV7-2 to TRBJ2-5; D ambiguous. CDR1 is SGHTA, CDR2 FQGNSA, per germline. The length of the CDR3 is 13 residues. Trimming took 1 base from V and 1 from J, leaving 4 bases between them. CDR3 nucleotides: TGTGCCAGCAGCTTAGTCAGCCAAGAGACCCAGTACTTC. The encoded protein is CASSLVSQETQYF.

The rearrangement links TRBV29-1 to TRBJ2-5; D possibly corresponds to TRBD2 (6 bases). With 3 bases removed from V and 2 bases from J, the gap between germline ends came to 13 bases. Germline CDR1 is SQVTM and CDR2 is ANQGSEA. The CDR3 consists of 14 residues. The CDR3 DNA sequence: TGCAGCGTTGAGATTCTGGGACTGCAAGAGACCCAGTACTTC. As protein: CSVEILGLQETQYF.

The chain recombines TRBV6-5 with TRBJ2-7; TRBD1 matches at 10 bases. The CDR3 runs to 14 residues. J lost 5 bases, V lost 5 bases, and 6 bases had no gene match. CDR1 and CDR2 (germline): MNHEY, SVGAGI. The DNA of the CDR3 is TGTGCCAGCAGTAAAATGGACAGGGGGAACGAGCAGTACTTC. Translation gives CASSKMDRGNEQYF.

In this sample, this clone turned up once. The J gene is TRBJ2-3, the V gene TRBV6-5; 11 bases map to TRBD2. The germline gives CDR1 MNHEY, CDR2 SVGAGI. V trimming: 6 bases; J trimming: 9 bases; junction bases outside the gene matches: 8. This CDR3 comprises 14 residues. CDR3 region: CASRASLAGGTQYF. CDR3 sequence (DNA): TGTGCCAGCAGGGCGTCCCTAGCGGGAGGCACGCAGTATTTT.

V and J are TRBV3-1 (or the pseudogene TRBV3-2) and TRBJ1-1; D is unresolved. Germline CDR1 LGHDT, CDR2 YNNKEL (reference sequence). V shed 3 bases and J shed 3 bases, with 8 bases lying between them. This CDR3 contains 13 residues. The CDR3 loop is CASSQDGDTEAFF. CDR3 nucleotide sequence: TGTGCCAGCAGCCAGGACGGCGACACTGAAGCTTTCTTT.

The V call is TRBV5-1, the J call TRBJ2-1; 8 nucleotides match TRBD2. This CDR3 has 16 residues. With 5 bases clipped from V and 5 bases from J, the junction kept 12 bases outside the gene matches. Germline V gene sequence: CDR1 SGHRS, CDR2 YFSETQ. CDR3 in amino acids: CASSQASGSQDNEQFF. The CDR3, as DNA: TGCGCCAGCAGTCAGGCCAGCGGGAGTCAGGACAATGAGCAGTTCTTC.